The 27 T cell receptor beta chains presented below share a single source sample, sequenced in a study of cytomegalovirus exposure and HLA in healthy donors. 13 Jbeta primers and 60 Vbeta primers were used for the PCR. Clones were sequenced by immunoSEQ multiplex PCR, and TCRdb holds only the in-frame ones, with some missing. With some 46,000 clones in the sample, the ten largest clones hold 7.5% to 9%. Sample: PBMCs. These TCRs come from a male donor in good health and CMV-seronegative.

The CDR3 DNA reads TGTGCCAGCAGCTCCCACAGGGCCGGTTATGAAGCTTTCTTT. Translated: CASSSHRAGYEAFF. The gene calls are TRBV13 and TRBJ1-1; D might be TRBD1 (6 bases). Trimming took 4 bases from V and 7 from J, leaving 16 bases between them. Per germline, CDR1 PRHDT and CDR2 FYEKMQ (reference sequence). This CDR3 has 14 amino acids.

This chain connects TRBV19 to TRBJ2-1, with 10 bases fitting TRBD2. V gave up 5 bases and J gave up 7 bases; unmatched junction bases: 5. The CDR3 spans 14 residues. Germline CDR1 is LNHDA and CDR2 is SQIVND (reference sequence). Here the CDR3 DNA reads TGTGCCAGTAGTCTGGGACTAGCGTATAATGAGCAGTTCTTC. Translation: CASSLGLAYNEQFF.

The V and J genes are TRBV4-2 and TRBJ1-2; 10 positions match TRBD1. Germline CDR1 and CDR2: LGHNA and YNFKEQ. The CDR3 consists of 16 residues. The V segment lost 0 bases and the J segment 4 bases; nucleotides outside the gene matches: 5. CDR3 in DNA: TGTGCCAGCAGCCAAGAACCGGGACAGGGGACCTATGGCTACACCTTC. It codes for CASSQEPGQGTYGYTF.

The chain joins TRBV5-1 to TRBJ2-1; 10 bases match TRBD2. The CDR3 runs to 16 residues. Per germline, CDR1 SGHRS and CDR2 YFSETQ. Trimming cost V 3 bases and J 10 bases; bases outside gene matches: 13. This CDR3 reads CASSSGGLAGVREQFF. The CDR3 nucleotides are TGCGCCAGCAGCTCCGGGGGGCTAGCGGGAGTTAGGGAGCAGTTCTTC.

The chain combines TRBV29-1 with TRBJ1-2; 11 bases are shared with TRBD1. After removal of 7 bases from V and 8 bases from J, the junction contained 12 bases not matched to a gene. Germline V lookup: CDR1 SQVTM, CDR2 ANQGSEA. The CDR3 sequence is 14 residues long. CDR3 DNA sequence: TGCAGCGCCCGGGGTGGACAGGGGGCGGGCGGCTACACCTTC. Translating gives CSARGGQGAGGYTF.

V usage is TRBV28 and J usage is TRBJ1-1; TRBD1 aligns across 10 bases. The germline V gene has CDR1 MDHEN and CDR2 SYDVKM. With 6 bases clipped from V and 1 base from J, the junction kept 5 bases outside the gene matches. The CDR3 has 15 residues. In DNA form, the CDR3 reads TGTGCCAGCAGATCGGGACAGGGGCGGAACACTGAAGCTTTCTTT. This translates into CASRSGQGRNTEAFF.

The chain carries TRBV6-1 and TRBJ2-7; D might be TRBD2 (6 bases). The CDR3 contains 17 residues. Germline CDR1 MNHNS, CDR2 SASEGT. V lost 2 bases and J lost 2, with 19 bases in between. The DNA for the CDR3 is TGTGCCAGCAGTGAATCCCTCCAGCGGAGACTAGCCTACGAGCAGTACTTC. Residues: CASSESLQRRLAYEQYF.

The genes are TRBV6-6 and TRBJ1-2, with TRBD1 matching over 8 bases. The CDR3 covers 14 residues. V shed 6 bases and J 5 bases; nucleotides not matched to a gene: 8. Germline CDR1 is MNHNY and CDR2 is SVGAGI (reference sequence). The CDR3 sequence is CASRPGQEFYGYTF. The CDR3 DNA sequence: TGTGCCAGCAGGCCGGGACAGGAATTTTATGGCTACACCTTC.

This chain uses TRBV7-8 with TRBJ2-7; 9 nucleotides align to TRBD1. This CDR3 contains 16 residues. The germline V gene encodes CDR1 SGHVS and CDR2 FQNEAQ. V shed 5 bases, J shed 3 bases, and the junction held 11 bases outside the gene matches. CDR3 DNA: TGTGCCAGCAGCGAATCCGCCGGGACAGGGCTCTACGAGCAGTACTTC. As protein: CASSESAGTGLYEQYF.

This sequence joins TRBV18 and TRBJ2-1, with 13 positions matching TRBD2. CDR3 length: 15 residues. Germline CDR1 KGHSH, CDR2 LQKENI. V lost 6 bases to trimming and J lost 7 bases; unmatched junction nucleotides: 6. The CDR3, as DNA: TGTGCCAGCTCGCTTACTAGCGGGAGGGCGAATGAGCAGTTCTTC. Translating it yields CASSLTSGRANEQFF.

The rearrangement joins TRBV7-3 to TRBJ2-2; D may be TRBD1 (6 bases). V was trimmed by 4 bases and J by 1 base, leaving 10 bases between them. Germline CDR1 and CDR2: SGHTA and FQGTGA. The CDR3 runs 15 residues. The DNA for the CDR3 is TGTGCCAGCAGCTCAGGACAGATGAACACCGGGGAGCTGTTTTTT. It specifies CASSSGQMNTGELFF.

DNA of the CDR3: TGTGCCAGCAGCTCCGACAGGGTCGGGGAAGCTTTCTTT. This encodes CASSSDRVGEAFF. The chain uses TRBV11-3 and TRBJ1-1; 7 positions agree with TRBD1. The germline gives CDR1 SGHNT, CDR2 YENEEA. This CDR3 spans 13 amino acids. J gave up 8 bases and V 4 bases, and 7 bases lay outside the gene matches.

The chain links TRBV18 to TRBJ2-5; maybe TRBD1 (5 bases). CDR3 length equals 15 residues. Germline loops: CDR1 KGHSH, CDR2 LQKENI. Deletions cut 3 bases from V and 2 bases from J, with 13 bases between. CDR3 nucleotides: TGTGCCAGCTCACCCCGACAGAGTCAGCAAGAGACCCAGTACTTC. Protein sequence: CASSPRQSQQETQYF.

This chain links TRBV5-4 with TRBJ2-3; 10 positions match TRBD2. The CDR3 is made up of 17 amino acids. The J segment lost 0 bases and the V segment lost 4 bases, leaving 8 bases of the junction unmatched. The germline CDR1 and CDR2 sequences are SGHNT and YYREEE (reference sequence). The CDR3 bases are TGTGCCAGCAGCGGGGAGGGACTAGCGACTAGCACAGATACGCAGTATTTT. This translates into CASSGEGLATSTDTQYF.

The chain joins TRBV30 to TRBJ2-2; 10 bases map to TRBD1. With V trimmed by 3 bases and J by 8 bases, 6 bases remained unmatched. Germline V gives CDR1 GTSNPN, CDR2 SVGIG (reference sequence). CDR3 length: 14 residues. For the CDR3, the DNA is TGTGCCTGGAGGGGACAGGGGTTTATGGGGGAGCTGTTTTTT. Translated: CAWRGQGFMGELFF.

The chain carries TRBV18 and TRBJ2-4; TRBD1 aligns across 8 bases. Trimming at V came to 3 bases and at J to 3 bases, leaving 7 bases not matched to a gene. CDR1 KGHSH and CDR2 LQKENI come from the germline V gene. The length of the CDR3 is 16 residues. In DNA form, the CDR3 reads TGTGCCAGCTCACCGACAGGGGCCCTTGTCAAAAACATTCAGTACTTC. Translation: CASSPTGALVKNIQYF. The whole variable domain, remainder taken from reference TRBV18 and TRBJ2-4, is NAGVMQNPRHLVRRRGQEARLRCSPMKGHSHVYWYRQLPEEGLKFMVYLQKENIIDESGMPKERFSAEFPKEGPSILRIQQVVRGDSAAYFCASSPTGALVKNIQYFGAGTRLSVL.

The CDR3 sequence: CASSVSTGMNEKLFF. For the CDR3, the DNA is TGTGCCAGCAGCGTTTCAACAGGGATGAATGAAAAACTGTTTTTT. The rearrangement joins TRBV9 to TRBJ1-4, with D maybe TRBD1 (6 bases). CDR1 is SGDLS and CDR2 is YYNGEE in the germline V gene. The CDR3 runs 15 residues. V gave up 2 bases and J gave up 5 bases, with 13 bases separating them. Drawing the rest from reference TRBV9 and TRBJ1-4, the complete variable domain is DSGVTQTPKHLITATGQRVTLRCSPRSGDLSVYWYQQSLDQGLQFLIQYYNGEERAKGNILERFSAQQFPDLHSELNLSSLELGDSALYFCASSVSTGMNEKLFFGSGTQLSVL.

The V gene is TRBV7-9, the J gene TRBJ2-7; 11 nucleotides line up with TRBD2. The CDR3 sequence is 17 residues long. The germline CDR1 and CDR2 sequences are SEHNR and FQNEAQ (reference sequence). With V trimmed by 3 bases and J by 0 bases, 7 bases remained unmatched. The CDR3 here is CASSFQGTSGLSYEQYF. CDR3 DNA: TGTGCCAGCAGCTTCCAAGGGACTAGCGGACTCTCCTACGAGCAGTACTTC.

V and J are TRBV10-2 and TRBJ1-4; the match to TRBD1 covers 7 bases. The CDR3 has 13 amino acids. The germline V gene has CDR1 WSHSY and CDR2 SAAADI. The J segment lost 8 bases and the V segment lost 8 bases, leaving 8 bases of the junction unmatched. CDR3 DNA: TGCGCCAGCGGAACAGGGGAGGTGGAAAAACTGTTTTTT. It translates to CASGTGEVEKLFF.

V is TRBV5-1 and J is TRBJ2-2; no reliable D call. This CDR3 region has 12 residues. Trimming stripped 7 bases from V and 3 bases from J, with 7 bases between. The V gene's germline CDR1 is SGHRS and CDR2 YFSETQ. CDR3 coding DNA: TGCGCCAGCTCCCGGGACACCGGGGAGCTGTTTTTT. Residues: CASSRDTGELFF.

The rearrangement links TRBV29-1 to TRBJ1-2; a weak D match, TRBD1 (5 bases). This CDR3 region has 14 residues. Trimming stripped 4 bases from V and 4 bases from J, with 16 bases between. Germline V gives CDR1 SQVTM, CDR2 ANQGSEA. The CDR3 loop is CSVGQGAAGYGYTF. DNA for the CDR3: TGCAGCGTTGGGCAGGGTGCCGCCGGCTATGGCTACACCTTC.

The rearrangement links TRBV5-1 to TRBJ2-1; D gene ambiguous. This CDR3 is 13 amino acids long. Germline CDR1 reads SGHRS; CDR2 reads YFSETQ. Trimming took off 4 bases at V and 1 base at J, with 6 bases between the two ends. The CDR3 region has the DNA TGCGCCAGCAGCCCCGGGTCCTACAATGAGCAGTTCTTC. Its protein product is CASSPGSYNEQFF.

The chain recombines TRBV11-2 with TRBJ1-1; TRBD1 matches at 8 bases. The CDR3 consists of 14 residues. V shed 5 bases, J shed 6 bases, and the junction held 8 bases outside the gene matches. Germline V gene sequence: CDR1 SGHAT, CDR2 FQNNGV. CDR3 sequence (DNA): TGTGCCAGCAGCATTGACAGGGGAACCGCTGAAGCTTTCTTT. This gives the protein CASSIDRGTAEAFF. Using reference TRBV11-2 and TRBJ1-1 for the parts outside the CDR3, the full variable domain is EAGVAQSPRYKIIEKRQSVAFWCNPISGHATLYWYQQILGQGPKLLIQFQNNGVVDDSQLPKDRFSAERLKGVDSTLKIQPAKLEDSAVYLCASSIDRGTAEAFFGQGTRLTVV.

The chain combines TRBV30 with TRBJ2-3, with D possibly TRBD2 on 5 matching bases. Germline-derived CDR1 and CDR2 are GTSNPN and SVGIG (reference sequence). The CDR3 contains 16 residues. Trimming cost V 4 bases and J 5 bases, with 22 bases left between them. CDR3 residues: CAWNSGLAYRGDTQYF. CDR3 nucleotides: TGTGCCTGGAATTCCGGTCTAGCATACCGGGGAGATACGCAGTATTTT.

The rearrangement joins TRBV5-6 to TRBJ2-5, with 7 bases that match TRBD1. The germline V gene has CDR1 SGHDT and CDR2 YYEEEE. Trimming at V came to 0 bases and at J to 2 bases, leaving 1 base not matched to a gene. This CDR3 region has 14 residues. DNA for the CDR3: TGTGCCAGCAGCTTGGCGGGACAGCAAGAGACCCAGTACTTC. Translation gives CASSLAGQQETQYF.

The V and J genes are TRBV7-9 and TRBJ1-4; possibly TRBD1 for D (5 bases). V was cut by 2 bases and J by 2 bases, with 12 bases left in between. The CDR3 is 16 amino acids. The V gene's germline CDR1 is SEHNR and CDR2 FQNEAQ (reference sequence). The CDR3 sequence is CASSLTGGVTNEKLFF. The CDR3 DNA reads TGTGCCAGCAGCTTAACGGGGGGGGTGACTAATGAAAAACTGTTTTTT.

The rearrangement links TRBV4-1 to TRBJ2-7, with 10 bases lining up with TRBD2. The CDR3 spans 17 residues. The germline CDR1 and CDR2 sequences are MGHRA and YSYEKL. V trimming: 2 bases; J trimming: 2 bases; junction bases outside the gene matches: 9. The CDR3 nucleotides read TGCGCCAGCAGCCAATTAACCGGGACTAGCGATCCCTACGAGCAGTACTTC. Translation: CASSQLTGTSDPYEQYF.